A single sample gave rise to the 22 T cell receptor beta chains below, sequenced in a study of blood T cell repertoires in COVID-19. Only in-frame clones appear in the TCRdb table, and some are missing; sequencing was by immunoSEQ multiplex PCR. The sample shows some 38,000 clones, approximately 81% of them seen only once. Sequenced: peripheral blood. The source of these receptors is a man between 60 and 75 years old in a cohort sampled during active COVID-19.

This chain links TRBV2 with TRBJ2-1; perhaps TRBD2 as D (6 bases). The germline V and J ends were trimmed by 1 base and 2 bases, with 9 bases remaining between them. Germline V lookup: CDR1 SNHLY, CDR2 FYNNEI. CDR3 length: 15 residues. CDR3 in DNA: TGTGCCAGCAGTGAAGGGGGGGAGCCCTACAATGAGCAGTTCTTC. The encoded protein is CASSEGGEPYNEQFF.

The chain couples TRBV10-2 to TRBJ2-1; a possible D gene is TRBD2 (5 bases). CDR3 length: 16 amino acids. Germline values: CDR1 WSHSY, CDR2 SAAADI. V was shortened by 3 bases and J by 4 bases, with 16 bases between the two germline ends. The CDR3 sequence is CASSDLLDPPYNEQFF. For the CDR3, the DNA is TGCGCCAGCAGTGACCTACTAGATCCACCGTACAATGAGCAGTTCTTC.

This rearrangement joins TRBV28 to TRBJ1-2, with 7 bases matching TRBD1. The V gene end was trimmed by 2 bases and the J gene end by 3 bases; junction bases not matched to a gene: 0. This CDR3 is 13 amino acids long. Germline-derived CDR1 and CDR2 are MDHEN and SYDVKM. The CDR3 nucleotides read TGTGCCAGCAGTTTAGGGACAGACTATGGCTACACCTTC. This codes for CASSLGTDYGYTF.

V is TRBV6-5 and J is TRBJ2-3; 7 bases agree with TRBD2. Unmatched junction bases numbered 7, after V lost 0 bases and J lost 4 bases. Germline CDR1 is MNHEY and CDR2 is SVGAGI. This CDR3 is 16 amino acids long. The CDR3 sequence: CASSYSRLRGADTQYF. The CDR3 DNA follows: TGTGCCAGCAGTTACTCGAGACTCCGGGGGGCAGATACGCAGTATTTT.

The chain recombines TRBV19 with TRBJ1-2; D not certain. The CDR3 has 13 residues. Germline loops: CDR1 LNHDA, CDR2 SQIVND (reference sequence). Trimming removed 8 bases at V and 6 bases at J, with 16 bases between. This CDR3 reads CASESREKNGYTF. In DNA, the CDR3 is TGTGCCAGTGAATCAAGGGAGAAGAATGGCTACACCTTC. Looking up the rest from reference TRBV19 and TRBJ1-2 gives the full variable domain: DGGITQSPKYLFRKEGQNVTLSCEQNLNHDAMYWYRQDPGQGLRLIYYSQIVNDFQKGDIAEGYSVSREKKESFPLTVTSAQKNPTAFYLCASESREKNGYTFGSGTRLTVV.

CDR3 coding DNA: TGTGCCAGCAGTTCTGGGTCCCGACCTAGCTCCTACAATGAGCAGTTCTTC. It encodes CASSSGSRPSSYNEQFF. The rearrangement joins TRBV28 to TRBJ2-1; D gene uncertain. The CDR3 length is 17 residues. Between the trimmed V and J ends, which lost 4 bases and 0 bases, there was a span of 16 bases. From germline, CDR1 is MDHEN and CDR2 SYDVKM.

The rearrangement uses TRBV27 and TRBJ2-2, with 10 bases matching TRBD1. The CDR3 is made up of 14 amino acids. Germline CDR1 is MNHEY and CDR2 is SMNVEV (reference sequence). V gave up 10 bases and J gave up 3 bases; unmatched junction bases: 5. The CDR3 region has the DNA TGTGCCATCACCGGGACAGGGGACACCGGGGAGCTGTTTTTT. It translates to CAITGTGDTGELFF.

There are a few counts of this clone. The chain links TRBV7-9 to TRBJ2-5; 7 bases match TRBD1. The CDR3 contains 13 residues. V gave up 5 bases and J gave up 3 bases; unmatched junction bases: 3. Germline V lookup: CDR1 SEHNR, CDR2 FQNEAQ (reference sequence). Here the CDR3 reads CASSPTGKETQYF. As DNA, the CDR3 is TGTGCCAGCAGCCCGACAGGGAAAGAGACCCAGTACTTC.

The V gene is TRBV9, the J gene TRBJ2-1; maybe TRBD2 (5 bases). The CDR3 sequence is 15 residues long. From germline, CDR1 is SGDLS and CDR2 YYNGEE. Trimming removed 4 bases at V and 2 bases at J, with 13 bases between. This CDR3 is CASSLMDGTYNEQFF. CDR3 DNA sequence: TGTGCCAGCAGCCTAATGGACGGGACCTACAATGAGCAGTTCTTC.

This sequence joins TRBV6-6 and TRBJ1-2, with 7 bases aligning to TRBD1. The ends lost 6 bases at V and 3 bases at J; junction bases unmatched: 4. Per germline, CDR1 MNHNY and CDR2 SVGAGI (reference sequence). The CDR3 loop spans 13 amino acids. The CDR3 loop is CASSVGQDYGYTF. The CDR3 bases are TGTGCCAGCAGCGTCGGACAGGACTATGGCTACACCTTC.

The chain joins TRBV2 to TRBJ1-2; tentative D call: TRBD1 (5 bases). Looked up from germline, CDR1 is SNHLY and CDR2 is FYNNEI. Trimming removed 8 bases from V and 3 bases from J, with 13 bases in between. The CDR3 sequence is 13 residues long. Here the CDR3 reads CASGEGLHYGYTF. CDR3 coding DNA: TGTGCCAGCGGGGAGGGGCTTCACTATGGCTACACCTTC.

V is TRBV6-5 and J is TRBJ1-2; 9 nucleotides line up with TRBD1. CDR1 and CDR2 (germline): MNHEY, SVGAGI. The CDR3 is 12 residues long. V lost 8 bases, J lost 11 bases, and 9 bases stayed unmatched. The CDR3 sequence is CASVWDRVEYTF. CDR3 bases: TGTGCCAGCGTCTGGGACAGGGTAGAGTACACCTTC.

This clone was seen a single time. The V gene is TRBV4-3, the J gene TRBJ2-3; a possible D gene is TRBD2 (6 bases). Germline V gene data show CDR1 as LGHNA and CDR2 as YSLEER. V dropped 2 bases and J dropped 0 bases, with 12 bases sitting between them. The CDR3 extends over 16 amino acids. In nucleotides, the CDR3 is TGCGCCAGCAGCCAACGGGGACTGCCTAGCACAGATACGCAGTATTTT. It specifies CASSQRGLPSTDTQYF.

The chain carries TRBV3-1 (or the pseudogene TRBV3-2) and TRBJ1-5; D is undetermined. This CDR3 has 13 amino acids. Germline V gene sequence: CDR1 LGHDT, CDR2 YNNKEL (reference sequence). V shed 1 base and J shed 3 bases, with 4 bases lying between them. This chain's CDR3 is CASSQGHNQPQHF. The CDR3 DNA reads TGTGCCAGCAGCCAAGGACACAATCAGCCCCAGCATTTT.

V and J are TRBV28 and TRBJ2-4, with TRBD1 identical over 7 bases. V shed 7 bases, J shed 0 bases, and the junction held 9 bases outside the gene matches. The germline gives CDR1 MDHEN, CDR2 SYDVKM. The CDR3 loop spans 16 amino acids. The CDR3 DNA is TGTGCCAGCACCACCCAGGGGGTCTTAGCCAAAAACATTCAGTACTTC. Residues: CASTTQGVLAKNIQYF.

This CDR3 is CASSRGTSGRRVSYEQYF. The CDR3 DNA reads TGTGCCAGCAGCCGCGGGACTAGCGGGAGGAGGGTTTCCTACGAGCAGTACTTC. The rearrangement joins TRBV7-2 to TRBJ2-7, with 15 nucleotides matching TRBD2. Germline V lookup: CDR1 SGHTA, CDR2 FQGNSA. Trimming removed 5 bases from V and 1 base from J; junction bases left unmatched: 9. The CDR3 runs 18 residues.

V usage is TRBV28 and J usage is TRBJ2-7; 7 nucleotides agree with TRBD1. The germline gives CDR1 MDHEN, CDR2 SYDVKM. There are 17 residues in the CDR3. With 4 bases clipped from V and 13 bases from J, the junction kept 25 bases outside the gene matches. The CDR3 protein is CASSSPTGDAFFFGQYF. For the CDR3, the DNA is TGTGCCAGCAGTTCCCCTACAGGGGACGCCTTCTTTTTTGGGCAATACTTC.

CDR3 residues: CASSGQGLSYEQYF. In nucleotides, the CDR3 is TGTGCCAGCTCGGGACAGGGGCTTTCCTACGAGCAGTACTTC. The rearrangement joins TRBV2 to TRBJ2-7, with 10 bases fitting TRBD1. V lost 8 bases to trimming and J lost 1 base; unmatched junction nucleotides: 5. This CDR3 region has 14 residues. From germline, CDR1 is SNHLY and CDR2 FYNNEI.

As DNA, the CDR3 is TGTGCCAGCAGCCGCCGGGTGAACACTGAAGCTTTCTTT. Translating gives CASSRRVNTEAFF. The chain carries TRBV5-5 and TRBJ1-1; unclear D gene. The CDR3 contains 13 residues. V lost 4 bases and J 0 bases, leaving 7 bases between the germline ends. Germline V gene lookup returns CDR1 SGHKS and CDR2 YYEKEE (reference sequence).

The chain uses TRBV4-3 and TRBJ1-3; D is ambiguous. Germline-derived CDR1 and CDR2 are LGHNA and YSLEER. Trimming removed 1 base at V and 10 bases at J, with 11 bases between. This CDR3 is 13 amino acids long. For the CDR3, the DNA is TGCGCCAGCAGCCAAGTGTCCGGGGAGACCATATATTTT. Translation: CASSQVSGETIYF.

This chain connects TRBV28 to TRBJ1-5, with D maybe TRBD1 (5 bases). Germline V gives CDR1 MDHEN, CDR2 SYDVKM. Trimming took off 7 bases at V and 4 bases at J, with 14 bases between the two ends. CDR3 length equals 14 residues. The CDR3 DNA reads as TGTGCCAGCATCAGCAGGGTGGGAAATCAGCCCCAGCATTTT. As protein: CASISRVGNQPQHF. Together with reference TRBV28 and TRBJ1-5, the CDR3 gives the full variable domain: DVKVTQSSRYLVKRTGEKVFLECVQDMDHENMFWYRQDPGLGLRLIYFSYDVKMKEKGDIPEGYSVSREKKERFSLILESASTNQTSMYLCASISRVGNQPQHFGDGTRLSIL.

V usage is TRBV4-3 and J usage is TRBJ1-2; D may be TRBD1 (5 bases). Germline assignment: CDR1 LGHNA and CDR2 YSLEER. Trimming removed 1 base from V and 5 bases from J, with 11 bases in between. CDR3 length: 14 residues. CDR3 loop: CASSQGTRAYGYTF. The CDR3 DNA reads as TGCGCCAGCAGCCAAGGGACCAGGGCGTATGGCTACACCTTC.